The clone carrying this TCR beta chain was seen only a few times. No antigen is known for it. TCRdb analysed the 5' RACE reads with MiXCR anew, one entry per CDR3 protein. In the table there are 600,000 to 850,000 distinct CDR3 sequences, around a sixth of which are singletons. The data belong to a study of identical twins. V lost 6 bases and J lost 7, with 19 bases in between. CDR1 MNHEY and CDR2 SVGEGT come from the germline V gene. The CDR3 contains 16 residues. Findings and limits, study-wide: The degree of excess twin sharing was weaker in beta out-of-frame sequences. A lower insertion count was a feature of abundant cord blood beta clonotypes, with no such feature in memory repertoires. Some out-of-frame alpha sequences were shared by twins, and these showed excess low generation probability.

This sample was shared with a second study, whose subject was T cells expressing NK-cell markers.

The J gene is TRBJ2-6, the V gene TRBV6-2 or TRBV6-3; no clear D gene. The sequence was collected from a young woman in good health. The sample comprised PBMCs. The CDR3 sequence: CASRKVSSAGANVLTF. CDR3 DNA sequence: TGTGCCAGCAGGAAAGTTTCGTCCGCAGGCGCCAACGTCCTGACTTTC.